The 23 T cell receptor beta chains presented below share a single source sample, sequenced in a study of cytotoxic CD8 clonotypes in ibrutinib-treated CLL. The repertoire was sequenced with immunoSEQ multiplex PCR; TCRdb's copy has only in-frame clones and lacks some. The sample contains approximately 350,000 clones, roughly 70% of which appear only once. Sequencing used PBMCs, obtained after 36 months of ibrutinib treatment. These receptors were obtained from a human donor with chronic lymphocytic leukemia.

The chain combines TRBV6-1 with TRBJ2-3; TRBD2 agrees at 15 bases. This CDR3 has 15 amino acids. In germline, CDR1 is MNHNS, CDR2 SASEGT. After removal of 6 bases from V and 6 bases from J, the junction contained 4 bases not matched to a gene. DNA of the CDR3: TGTGCCAGCAGAGGGACTAGCGGGAGGTTTGATACGCAGTATTTT. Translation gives CASRGTSGRFDTQYF.

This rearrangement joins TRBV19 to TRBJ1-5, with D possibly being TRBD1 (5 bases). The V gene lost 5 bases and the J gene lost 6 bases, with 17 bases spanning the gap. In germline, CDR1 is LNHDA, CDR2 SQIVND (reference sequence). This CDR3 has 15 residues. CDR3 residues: CASSHPGPGGQPQHF. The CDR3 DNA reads TGTGCCAGTAGTCATCCGGGACCCGGGGGTCAGCCCCAGCATTTT.

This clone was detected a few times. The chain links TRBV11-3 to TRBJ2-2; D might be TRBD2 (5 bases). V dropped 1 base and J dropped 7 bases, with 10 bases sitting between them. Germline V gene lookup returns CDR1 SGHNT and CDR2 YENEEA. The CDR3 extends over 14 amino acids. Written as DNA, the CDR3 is TGTGCCAGCAGCTTAGGAGGGAAGGTCGGGGAGCTGTTTTTT. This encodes CASSLGGKVGELFF.

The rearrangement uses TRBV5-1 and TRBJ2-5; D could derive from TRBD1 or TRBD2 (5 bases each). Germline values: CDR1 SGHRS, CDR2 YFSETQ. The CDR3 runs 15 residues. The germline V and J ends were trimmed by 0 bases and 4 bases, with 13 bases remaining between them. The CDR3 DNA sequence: TGCGCCAGCAGCTTGGCGGGACCGGCGTCAGAGACCCAGTACTTC. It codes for CASSLAGPASETQYF. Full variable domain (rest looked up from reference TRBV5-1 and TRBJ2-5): KAGVTQTPRYLIKTRGQQVTLSCSPISGHRSVSWYQQTPGQGLQFLFEYFSETQRNKGNFPGRFSGRQFSNSRSEMNVSTLELGDSALYLCASSLAGPASETQYFGPGTRLLVL.

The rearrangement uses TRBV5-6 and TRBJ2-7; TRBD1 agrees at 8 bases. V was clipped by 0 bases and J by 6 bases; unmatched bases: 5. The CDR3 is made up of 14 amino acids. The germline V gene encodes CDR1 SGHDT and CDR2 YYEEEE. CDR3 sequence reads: CASSLGTGLSEQYF. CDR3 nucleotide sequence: TGTGCCAGCAGCTTGGGGACAGGGTTGAGCGAGCAGTACTTC.

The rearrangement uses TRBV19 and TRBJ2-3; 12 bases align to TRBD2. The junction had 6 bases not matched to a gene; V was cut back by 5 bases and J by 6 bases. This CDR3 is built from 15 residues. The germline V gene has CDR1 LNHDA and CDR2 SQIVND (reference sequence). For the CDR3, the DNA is TGTGCCAGTAGTTCTGCTAGCGGGAGGGGTGATACGCAGTATTTT. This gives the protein CASSSASGRGDTQYF.

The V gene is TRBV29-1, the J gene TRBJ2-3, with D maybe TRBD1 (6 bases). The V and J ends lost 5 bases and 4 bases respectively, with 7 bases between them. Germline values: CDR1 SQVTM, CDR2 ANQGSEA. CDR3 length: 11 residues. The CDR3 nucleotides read TGCAGCGTTCAGGGGCCAGATACGCAGTATTTT. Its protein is CSVQGPDTQYF.

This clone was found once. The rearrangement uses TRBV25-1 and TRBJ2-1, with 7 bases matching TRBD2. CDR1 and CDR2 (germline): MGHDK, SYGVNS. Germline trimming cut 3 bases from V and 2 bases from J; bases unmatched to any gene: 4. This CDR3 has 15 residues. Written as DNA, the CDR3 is TGTGCCAGCAGTGACCCAAGCGGGGCCTACAATGAGCAGTTCTTC. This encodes CASSDPSGAYNEQFF.

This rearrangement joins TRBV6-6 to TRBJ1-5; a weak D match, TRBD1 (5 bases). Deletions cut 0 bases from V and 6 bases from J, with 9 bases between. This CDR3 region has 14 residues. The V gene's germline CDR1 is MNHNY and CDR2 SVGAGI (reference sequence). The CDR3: CASSYSGQLQPQHF. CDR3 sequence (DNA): TGTGCCAGCAGTTACTCCGGACAACTTCAGCCCCAGCATTTT.

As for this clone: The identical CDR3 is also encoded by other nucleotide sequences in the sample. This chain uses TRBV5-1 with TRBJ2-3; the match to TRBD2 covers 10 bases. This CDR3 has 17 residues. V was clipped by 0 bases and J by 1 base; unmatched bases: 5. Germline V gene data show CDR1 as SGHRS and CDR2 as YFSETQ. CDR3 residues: CASSLVLAGVGTDTQYF. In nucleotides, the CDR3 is TGCGCCAGCAGCTTGGTTCTAGCGGGAGTGGGCACAGATACGCAGTATTTT.

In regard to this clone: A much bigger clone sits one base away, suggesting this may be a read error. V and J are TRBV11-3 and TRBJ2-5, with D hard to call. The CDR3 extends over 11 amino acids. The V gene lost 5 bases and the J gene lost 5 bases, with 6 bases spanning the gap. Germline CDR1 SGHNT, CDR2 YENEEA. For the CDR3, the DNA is TGTGCCAGCAGCCAAGGGGAGACCCAGTACTTC. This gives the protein CASSQGETQYF.

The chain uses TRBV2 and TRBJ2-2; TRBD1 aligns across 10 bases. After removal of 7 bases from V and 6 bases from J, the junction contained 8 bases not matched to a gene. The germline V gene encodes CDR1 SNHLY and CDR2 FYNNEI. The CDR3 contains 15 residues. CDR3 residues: CASIRGQGSAGELFF. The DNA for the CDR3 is TGTGCCAGCATACGGGGACAGGGGAGTGCCGGGGAGCTGTTTTTT.

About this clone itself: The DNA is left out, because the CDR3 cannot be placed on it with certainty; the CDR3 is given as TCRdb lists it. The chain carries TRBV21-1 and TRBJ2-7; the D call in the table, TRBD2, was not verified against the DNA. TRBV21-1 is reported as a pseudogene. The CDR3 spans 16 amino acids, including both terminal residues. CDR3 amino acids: CASSKVGSGSSYEQYF.

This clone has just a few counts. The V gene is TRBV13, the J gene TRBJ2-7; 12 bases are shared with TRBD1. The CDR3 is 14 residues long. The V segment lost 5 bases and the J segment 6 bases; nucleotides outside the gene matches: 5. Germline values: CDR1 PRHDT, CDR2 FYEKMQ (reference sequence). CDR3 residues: CASSPGTGGSEQYF. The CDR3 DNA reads TGTGCCAGCAGCCCCGGGACAGGGGGCTCCGAGCAGTACTTC.

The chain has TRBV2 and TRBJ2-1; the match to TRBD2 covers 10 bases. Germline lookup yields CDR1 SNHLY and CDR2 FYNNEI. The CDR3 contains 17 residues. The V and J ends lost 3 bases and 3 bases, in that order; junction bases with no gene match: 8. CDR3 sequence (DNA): TGTGCCAGCAGTGAGAGGGCACTAGCGGGGCTCTACAATGAGCAGTTCTTC. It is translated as CASSERALAGLYNEQFF.

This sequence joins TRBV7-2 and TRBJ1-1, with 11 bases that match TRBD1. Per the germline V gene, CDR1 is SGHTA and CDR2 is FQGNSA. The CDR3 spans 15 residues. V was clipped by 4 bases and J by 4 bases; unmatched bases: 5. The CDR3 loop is CASSWTGGVGTEAFF. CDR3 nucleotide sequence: TGTGCCAGCAGCTGGACAGGGGGCGTCGGCACTGAAGCTTTCTTT.

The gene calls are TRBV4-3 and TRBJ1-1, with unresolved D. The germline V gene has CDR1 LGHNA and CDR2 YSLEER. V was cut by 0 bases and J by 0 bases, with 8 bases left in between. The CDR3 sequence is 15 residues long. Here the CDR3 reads CASSQETVVNTEAFF. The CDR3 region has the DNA TGCGCCAGCAGCCAAGAAACCGTTGTGAACACTGAAGCTTTCTTT.

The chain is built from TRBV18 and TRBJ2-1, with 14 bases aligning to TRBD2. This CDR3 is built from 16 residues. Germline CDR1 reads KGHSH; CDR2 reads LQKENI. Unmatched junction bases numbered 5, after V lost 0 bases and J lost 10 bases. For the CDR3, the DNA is TGTGCCAGCTCACCACCGGGACTAGCGGGAGAAGGCGAGCAGTTCTTC. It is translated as CASSPPGLAGEGEQFF.

CDR3 amino acids: CASSPDSNTQYF. The DNA for the CDR3 is TGTGCCAGCTCACCGGACAGTAATACGCAGTATTTT. The chain couples TRBV18 to TRBJ2-3, with D perhaps TRBD1 (6 bases). The ends were cut back, 3 bases at V and 7 bases at J, with 8 bases in the middle. Looked up from germline, CDR1 is KGHSH and CDR2 is LQKENI. The CDR3 has 12 amino acids.

DNA of the CDR3: TGCGCCAGCAGCTTGGACAGGGGTCAACTCGGACGGGAGCAGTACTTC. As protein: CASSLDRGQLGREQYF. The J gene is TRBJ2-7, the V gene TRBV5-1; 7 nucleotides line up with TRBD1. This CDR3 spans 16 amino acids. From germline, CDR1 is SGHRS and CDR2 YFSETQ. Germline trimming cut 0 bases from V and 7 bases from J; bases unmatched to any gene: 13.

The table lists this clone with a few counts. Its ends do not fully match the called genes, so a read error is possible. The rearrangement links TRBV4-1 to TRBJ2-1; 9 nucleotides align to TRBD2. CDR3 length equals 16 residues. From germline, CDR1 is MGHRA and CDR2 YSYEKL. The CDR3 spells CASSQGPAGGHKEQFF. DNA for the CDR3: TGCGCCAGCAGCCAAGGTCCAGCGGGGGGCCACAAGGAGCAGTTCTTC.

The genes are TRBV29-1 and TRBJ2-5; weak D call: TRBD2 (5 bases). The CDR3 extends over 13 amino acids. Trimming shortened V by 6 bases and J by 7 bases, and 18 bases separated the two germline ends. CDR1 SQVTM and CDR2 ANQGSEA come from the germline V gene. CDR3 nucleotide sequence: TGCAGCGTCCAAGGAACAGCGGCGGGGACCCAGTACTTC. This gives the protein CSVQGTAAGTQYF.

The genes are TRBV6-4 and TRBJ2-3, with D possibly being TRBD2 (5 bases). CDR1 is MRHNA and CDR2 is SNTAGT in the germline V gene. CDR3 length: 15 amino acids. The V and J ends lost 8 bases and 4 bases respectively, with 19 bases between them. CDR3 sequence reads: CASPKRFQSPDTQYF. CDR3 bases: TGTGCCAGCCCCAAGCGGTTCCAAAGCCCAGATACGCAGTATTTT.